Each of the 22 T cell receptor beta chains below was sequenced from the same sample in a study of shared clonotypes between healthy human individuals. Profiling relied on immunoSEQ multiplex PCR, and the TCRdb table lists in-frame clones only, not all of them. Of 1,100,000 or so clones in the sample, about 80% are singletons; the top ten hold about 0.52%. What was sequenced was memory CD4+ T cells from PBMCs. This sample's subset: CD45RA-negative fraction. All receptors derive from a man aged 18 to 29 in good health. Some clones in this sample may be carry-over from other donors' samples.

This clone has a handful of counts. The chain has TRBV5-1 and TRBJ2-3; tentative D call: TRBD2 (6 bases). The CDR3 spans 15 residues. V lost 4 bases and J lost 0, with 12 bases in between. The germline gives CDR1 SGHRS, CDR2 YFSETQ. The CDR3 is CASSHRTTSTDTQYF. The CDR3 bases are TGCGCCAGCAGCCACCGGACTACTAGCACAGATACGCAGTATTTT.

The chain joins TRBV29-1 to TRBJ2-5; D is perhaps TRBD1 (6 bases). Germline V gene data show CDR1 as SQVTM and CDR2 as ANQGSEA. The CDR3 has 12 residues. Trimming removed 5 bases at V and 7 bases at J, with 14 bases between. The CDR3 protein is CSVRSGVATQYF. The DNA for the CDR3 is TGCAGCGTTCGCTCAGGGGTGGCGACCCAGTACTTC.

Here the CDR3 DNA reads TGTGCCAGCAGCTTGACAGGGATGGACATTCAGTACTTC. Translating it yields CASSLTGMDIQYF. This chain uses TRBV7-9 with TRBJ2-4; 7 bases are a match to TRBD1. CDR3 length: 13 amino acids. Per germline, CDR1 SEHNR and CDR2 FQNEAQ (reference sequence). J was trimmed by 8 bases and V by 3 bases; bases with no gene match: 4.

V and J are TRBV6-1 and TRBJ1-3; D is unclear. Trimming removed 2 bases at V and 0 bases at J, with 5 bases between. Germline CDR1 is MNHNS and CDR2 is SASEGT. The length of the CDR3 is 14 residues. In DNA form, the CDR3 reads TGTGCCAGCAGTGAACGGGTCTCTGGAAACACCATATATTTT. It yields the protein CASSERVSGNTIYF.

This clone has only a few counts. This sequence joins TRBV7-9 and TRBJ2-2, with no clear D. CDR1 is SEHNR and CDR2 is FQNEAQ in the germline V gene (reference sequence). The CDR3 has 12 amino acids. Between the trimmed V and J ends, which lost 8 bases and 1 base, there was a span of 5 bases. CDR3 region: CASGMNTGELFF. In nucleotides, the CDR3 is TGTGCCAGCGGGATGAACACCGGGGAGCTGTTTTTT.

The chain combines TRBV7-6 with TRBJ2-5, with TRBD1 identical over 9 bases. The CDR3 has 14 amino acids. Germline assignment: CDR1 SGHVS and CDR2 FNYEAQ. The V segment lost 4 bases and the J segment 2 bases; nucleotides outside the gene matches: 2. The CDR3 nucleotides are TGTGCCAGCAGCTATGGGACAGGGCAAGAGACCCAGTACTTC. Translation: CASSYGTGQETQYF.

The chain combines TRBV7-2 with TRBJ1-2; D is undetermined. Germline lookup yields CDR1 SGHTA and CDR2 FQGNSA. The V end was cut by 4 bases, the J end by 1 base, with 4 bases between. The CDR3 covers 12 residues. The CDR3 loop is CASSSYNYGYTF. The CDR3 DNA reads TGTGCCAGCAGCTCGTATAACTATGGCTACACCTTC.

This sequence joins TRBV4-1 and TRBJ1-4, with 7 bases lining up with TRBD1. In germline, CDR1 is MGHRA, CDR2 YSYEKL. With V trimmed by 0 bases and J by 5 bases, 6 bases remained unmatched. CDR3 size: 16 residues. CDR3 DNA: TGCGCCAGCAGCCAAGATCCGGGGACAGAAAATGAAAAACTGTTTTTT. Its translation is CASSQDPGTENEKLFF.

The chain employs TRBV4-2 and TRBJ2-1, with TRBD2 as a possible D gene (5 bases). V lost 3 bases to trimming and J lost 8 bases, with 11 bases between them. The CDR3 totals 13 residues. Germline V gene sequence: CDR1 LGHNA, CDR2 YNFKEQ. For the CDR3, the DNA is TGTGCCAGCAGCCAGCGGGCCGGCGATGAGCAGTTCTTC. This translates into CASSQRAGDEQFF.

The CDR3 spells CATSRKKSSYEQYF. Here the CDR3 DNA reads TGTGCCACCAGCAGGAAGAAGAGCTCCTACGAGCAGTACTTC. The rearrangement uses TRBV15 and TRBJ2-7; D is uncertain. Germline V gene data show CDR1 as LNHNV and CDR2 as YYDKDF (reference sequence). CDR3 size: 14 residues. Between the trimmed V and J ends, which lost 3 bases and 0 bases, there was a span of 9 bases.

A few counts support this clone. The V and J genes are TRBV19 and TRBJ2-5, with 11 bases lining up with TRBD2. Germline loops: CDR1 LNHDA, CDR2 SQIVND (reference sequence). This CDR3 has 15 amino acids. V gave up 4 bases and J gave up 7 bases; unmatched junction bases: 8. CDR3 in amino acids: CASSTGTSGIGTQYF. The CDR3 nucleotides read TGTGCCAGTAGTACGGGGACTAGCGGCATTGGGACCCAGTACTTC.

V gene TRBV5-6 combines with J gene TRBJ1-5; 7 nucleotides align to TRBD1. The CDR3 has 14 amino acids. Germline V gives CDR1 SGHDT, CDR2 YYEEEE. V shed 4 bases, J shed 5 bases, and the junction held 6 bases outside the gene matches. In DNA form, the CDR3 reads TGTGCCAGCAGCCTCCGACAGGGTCATCAGCCCCAGCATTTT. Residues: CASSLRQGHQPQHF.

The J gene is TRBJ1-1, the V gene TRBV5-5, with unresolved D. V was clipped by 0 bases and J by 4 bases, with 10 bases between them. Germline values: CDR1 SGHKS, CDR2 YYEKEE (reference sequence). The CDR3 sequence is 14 residues long. The CDR3 DNA follows: TGTGCCAGCAGCTTGGGGCGTATGCTCACTGAAGCTTTCTTT. It yields the protein CASSLGRMLTEAFF.

This clone was seen more than once but under ten times. This may stem from a read error, because a much larger clone lies one nucleotide away. This sample includes further DNA sequences coding for the same CDR3. V gene TRBV7-9 combines with J gene TRBJ2-7; D remains ambiguous. V lost 2 bases, J lost 0 bases, and 2 bases lay in between. The CDR3 contains 12 residues. Per germline, CDR1 SEHNR and CDR2 FQNEAQ (reference sequence). The CDR3 region is CASSLHSYEQYF. For the CDR3, the DNA is TGTGCCAGCAGCTTACACTCCTACGAGCAGTACTTC.

The chain uses TRBV4-1 and TRBJ1-3; perhaps TRBD1 as D (6 bases). There are 17 residues in the CDR3. V was shortened by 4 bases and J by 0 bases, with 16 bases between the two germline ends. CDR1 is MGHRA, CDR2 YSYEKL, per germline. The CDR3 reads CASSPGRGYSSGNTIYF. CDR3 DNA: TGCGCCAGCAGCCCGGGAAGGGGGTATAGCTCTGGAAACACCATATATTTT.

The V call is TRBV9, the J call TRBJ2-3; tentatively, D is TRBD2 (5 bases). Germline values: CDR1 SGDLS, CDR2 YYNGEE. Trimming removed 1 base from V and 1 base from J, with 16 bases in between. CDR3 length: 17 amino acids. The CDR3: CASSVSSASLGTDTQYF. The CDR3 DNA reads TGTGCCAGCAGCGTATCATCTGCTAGCCTCGGCACAGATACGCAGTATTTT.

This clone was seen ten or more times. The chain uses TRBV13 and TRBJ2-5; 7 positions match TRBD1. Germline V gene sequence: CDR1 PRHDT, CDR2 FYEKMQ (reference sequence). V lost 7 bases and J lost 0; bases outside the gene matches: 11. The CDR3 runs 16 residues. The CDR3 loop is CASNQLGRGYQETQYF. Written as DNA, the CDR3 is TGTGCCAGCAATCAACTTGGCAGGGGGTACCAAGAGACCCAGTACTTC.

J is TRBJ2-1 and V is TRBV6-5; 7 bases are a match to TRBD2. The V gene's germline CDR1 is MNHEY and CDR2 SVGAGI. The CDR3 has 14 residues. The junction had 5 bases not matched to a gene; V was cut back by 4 bases and J by 5 bases. In DNA, the CDR3 is TGTGCCAGCAGTTCTACTAGCGAAAACAATGAGCAGTTCTTC. Its translation: CASSSTSENNEQFF.

The chain recombines TRBV11-2 with TRBJ2-3; 10 nucleotides align to TRBD2. There are 14 residues in the CDR3. V shed 3 bases, J shed 4 bases, and the junction held 1 base outside the gene matches. Germline-derived CDR1 and CDR2 are SGHAT and FQNNGV. As DNA, the CDR3 is TGTGCCAGCAGCTTCGGACTAGCGGCAGATACGCAGTATTTT. Translation: CASSFGLAADTQYF.

This clone was recorded a few times. The chain couples TRBV4-1 to TRBJ2-2; no clear D. Germline V gene data show CDR1 as MGHRA and CDR2 as YSYEKL. Between the trimmed V and J ends, which lost 6 bases and 2 bases, there was a span of 13 bases. The CDR3 extends over 15 amino acids. CDR3 loop: CASRPPGGNTGELFF. The CDR3 DNA follows: TGCGCCAGCAGACCCCCTGGCGGTAACACCGGGGAGCTGTTTTTT.

The rearrangement links TRBV9 to TRBJ2-2; 14 bases are shared with TRBD2. The ends lost 4 bases at V and 5 bases at J; junction bases unmatched: 7. CDR1 is SGDLS, CDR2 YYNGEE, per germline. The CDR3 covers 17 residues. The CDR3 reads CASSPFGLAGGTGELFF. The DNA for the CDR3 is TGTGCCAGCAGCCCCTTCGGACTAGCGGGAGGTACCGGGGAGCTGTTTTTT.

This chain joins TRBV6-5 and TRBJ1-1; unclear D gene. The germline CDR1 and CDR2 sequences are MNHEY and SVGAGI. Trimming took off 3 bases at V and 4 bases at J, with 15 bases between the two ends. The CDR3 length is 15 residues. The CDR3 DNA reads as TGTGCCAGCAGTTATAGGTCTCGGAAGAGCACTGAAGCTTTCTTT. It yields the protein CASSYRSRKSTEAFF.